The rows below give T cell receptor beta chains drawn from one sample of a study of lymphopenia after photon versus proton radiotherapy. Sequencing used immunoSEQ multiplex PCR; TCRdb keeps in-frame clones, though not all of them. The repertoire holds about 70,000 clones, with just under 95% as singletons. Specimen: peripheral blood, collected from a patient treated with photon-based radiotherapy. The receptors were gathered from a woman aged 35 to 49 with cholangiocarcinoma. The CDR3 runs from the conserved cysteine through the conserved F or W. The D gene is left open where the match is weak. Clone size, where shown, is once, few, many, or a class for clones that have expanded.

>-|TRBJ2-7|12|TRBV10-3|-
TGTGCCATCCTGACTAGCTCCTACGAGCAGTACTTC
CAILTSSYEQYF
>-|TRBJ2-7|16|TRBV9|TRBD2
TGTGCCAGCAGCGTAGGGCTAGCGGGGGCCCCCTACGAGCAGTACTTC
CASSVGLAGAPYEQYF
>few|TRBJ1-5|15|TRBV10-3|TRBD1
TGTGCCATCAGTCCTGACAGGGGTAGCAATCAGCCCCAGCATTTT
CAISPDRGSNQPQHF
>-|TRBJ1-2|13|TRBV2|-
TGTGCCAGCAGGGACAGCTTTAACTATGGCTACACCTTC
CASRDSFNYGYTF
>-|TRBJ1-6|13|TRBV11-2|-
TGTGCCTCACAAGGGGGTAGGAATTCACCCCTCCACTTT
CASQGGRNSPLHF
>-|TRBJ2-1|15|TRBV6-5|TRBD2
TGTGCCAGCAGTTCGAGGGGACTAGCGGGTAGCGAGCAGTTCTTC
CASSSRGLAGSEQFF
>-|TRBJ2-7|14|TRBV19|-
TGTGCCAGTAGTCCCCGGGACATTTACTACGAGCAGTACTTC
CASSPRDIYYEQYF
>once|TRBJ1-3|16|TRBV10-3|-
TGTGCCATCAGCCCGGGACAACCTCGATCTGGAAACACCATATATTTT
CAISPGQPRSGNTIYF
>-|TRBJ2-2|16|TRBV28|TRBD2
TGTGCCAGCAGTTTATGGGGAGGGAGGAACACCGGGGAGCTGTTTTTT
CASSLWGGRNTGELFF
>once|TRBJ1-2|15|TRBV7-9|-
TGTGCCAGCAGCTCTAGGACAGATTATTACTATGGCTACACCTTC
CASSSRTDYYYGYTF
>-|TRBJ1-2|16|TRBV6-1|-
TGTGCCAGCAGTGAATTCAGAGGATACATTAACTATGGCTACACCTTC
CASSEFRGYINYGYTF
>-|TRBJ1-6|16|TRBV7-2|-
TGTGCCAGCAGCTTATTGACGGTGACAGCCGGGTCACCCCTCCACTTT
CASSLLTVTAGSPLHF
>-|TRBJ1-6|14|TRBV28|-
TGTGCCAGCAGCCCCGACAGAGGAAATTCACCCCTCCACTTT
CASSPDRGNSPLHF
>-|TRBJ2-7|17|TRBV5-6|TRBD2
TGTGCCAGCAGCTCCACTCCGGGACTAGCGGGGAAAGACGAGCAGTACTTC
CASSSTPGLAGKDEQYF
>-|TRBJ1-1|12|TRBV4-2|-
TGTGCCAGCAGCCAAGATAAGGGTGAAGCTTTCTTT
CASSQDKGEAFF
>-|TRBJ2-7|15|TRBV6-5|-
TGTGCCAGCAGCTCCGGGGACCCCGGGGGCTACGAGCAGTACTTC
CASSSGDPGGYEQYF
>-|TRBJ2-3|14|TRBV5-4|-
TGTGCCAGCAGCTCCCCCCCGGACGGAGGAACGCAGTATTTT
CASSSPPDGGTQYF